These T cell receptor beta chains were read from a single sample in a study of CD4 T cells in relation to SARS-CoV-2 and coronaviruses. These receptors are not linked to any known antigen. Some clones are missing from TCRdb's copy, which holds only in-frame ones; the method was immunoSEQ multiplex PCR. The profile shows tens of thousands of clones, 65% to 85% of them singletons. Source material: CD4+ T cells from PBMCs, cultured in vitro. These receptors originate from a human donor in good health. Both conserved end residues are trimmed from each CDR3. D genes are given only for firm matches.

cdr3_aa d_call v_call
ASSDPGLGTDTQY TRBD2 TRBV6-4
ASSLQNSPLH NA TRBV12-3/TRBV12-4
ASSYSEGNLLEQY NA TRBV6-2/TRBV6-3
ASGSVTDTQY NA TRBV10-2
ASSPTSGAVGEQY TRBD2 TRBV3-1/TRBV3-2
ASSEGLGSYNEQF TRBD2 TRBV9
ASSLASGGRWETQY TRBD2 TRBV7-2
ASSLDSAGYGYT NA TRBV6-2/TRBV6-3
ASSMGPSTDTQY NA TRBV7-2
ASSDPTSGYNEQF TRBD2 TRBV2
AWSVPVWANEKLF NA TRBV30
ASSYSGAGVNNEKLF NA TRBV6-2/TRBV6-3
ASMRERTESSYEQY NA TRBV2
ASSYPSPVGQGLNSPLH TRBD1 TRBV6-2/TRBV6-3
ASSPRGFGDNEQF NA TRBV7-2
ASRRDSPPDEQF NA TRBV5-1
ATSDFPGTGGTDTQY TRBD1 TRBV24-1
ASRPRGSGANVLT NA TRBV27
ASSLGGGVSTDTQY NA TRBV5-5
ASSYPPGSYNEQF NA TRBV6-2/TRBV6-3
ASSEASDEQY NA TRBV6-1
ASSARQGEAF TRBD1 TRBV18
ASSLGRRETQY NA TRBV7-2
ARSRDGAREGYT NA TRBV10-3
AWSGDRVYEQY TRBD1 TRBV30
ASSQVLAPTEAF NA TRBV3-1/TRBV3-2
ASSLDRGLGVYT TRBD1 TRBV14
ASSLIGTGIYEQY TRBD1 TRBV7-2
ASSPSGTGSETQY NA TRBV19
AWSVGGGTEAF NA TRBV30
ASSPVGDTEAF NA TRBV18
ASSARQGSTGELF TRBD1 TRBV19
ASSFRGRDEQF TRBD1 TRBV7-2
ASSPYRFQSYEQY NA TRBV7-9
ASSLVSSGETQY NA TRBV7-2
ASSYDVASGRQETQY TRBD2 TRBV6-2/TRBV6-3
ASSPGGAEAF NA TRBV11-3
ASSLLQGYENIQY NA TRBV7-2
ASSQVTEQY NA TRBV14
ASSFGGVPYNEQF NA TRBV7-2
ASSPTSQGEQF NA TRBV7-2